A selection of T cell receptor beta chains follows, all from one sample in a study of cytomegalovirus exposure and HLA in healthy donors. The protocol was immunoSEQ multiplex PCR, while the TCRdb copy is restricted to in-frame clones and leaves out a portion. The table records more than 85,000 clones, approximately 82% of them present only once. Sequenced input: PBMCs. The receptors derive from a man aged 35 to 55 in good health and CMV-seropositive. CDR3s include the opening cysteine and the closing phenylalanine or tryptophan. Each record gives: CDR3 protein, CDR3 DNA, D gene, V gene, J gene, clone size. D genes are given only for firm matches. Clone size is stated in some rows and not others, as once, few, many or a class when expanded.

CDR3: CASSSPGQGANEQYF
DNA: TGTGCCAGCAGTTCTCCGGGACAGGGGGCGAACGAGCAGTACTTC
D: TRBD1
V: TRBV28
J: TRBJ2-7
size: -

CDR3: CASSVTSGAQETQYF
DNA: TGTGCCAGCAGCGTGACTAGCGGGGCCCAAGAGACCCAGTACTTC
D: TRBD2
V: TRBV7-2
J: TRBJ2-5
size: -

CDR3: CASSRGGTSTDTQYF
DNA: TGTGCCAGCAGTCGGGGTGGAACTAGCACAGATACGCAGTATTTT
D: -
V: TRBV28
J: TRBJ2-3
size: -

CDR3: CASSFRTGKLEAFF
DNA: TGTGCCAGCAGCTTCCGGACAGGGAAGCTTGAAGCTTTCTTT
D: TRBD1
V: TRBV5-8
J: TRBJ1-1
size: -

CDR3: CASSVRAHSGNTIYF
DNA: TGTGCCAGTTCTGTCAGGGCCCACTCTGGAAACACCATATATTTT
D: -
V: TRBV6-5
J: TRBJ1-3
size: few

CDR3: CATSRDVRGTGEGYTF
DNA: TGTGCCACCAGCAGAGATGTGAGAGGGACAGGGGAGGGCTACACCTTC
D: TRBD1
V: TRBV15
J: TRBJ1-2
size: -

CDR3: CASSAGGHLISPLHF
DNA: TGTGCCAGCAGTGCTGGGGGACACCTCATATCACCCCTCCACTTT
D: -
V: TRBV6-4
J: TRBJ1-6
size: -

CDR3: CASSQQGRNTEAFF
DNA: TGTGCCAGTAGCCAACAGGGGCGGAACACTGAAGCTTTCTTT
D: TRBD1
V: TRBV19
J: TRBJ1-1
size: -

CDR3: CASSPGTRSTDTQYF
DNA: TGTGCCAGCAGCCCCGGGACTAGGAGCACAGATACGCAGTATTTT
D: TRBD2
V: TRBV11-2
J: TRBJ2-3
size: -

CDR3: CASSRADRGLGETQYF
DNA: TGCGCCAGCAGTCGAGCCGACAGGGGGCTTGGGGAGACCCAGTACTTC
D: TRBD1
V: TRBV23-1
J: TRBJ2-5
size: few

CDR3: CASSFTGSGELFF
DNA: TGTGCCAGCAGCTTCACAGGGTCCGGGGAGCTGTTTTTT
D: -
V: TRBV7-6
J: TRBJ2-2
size: -

CDR3: CASSRTSGVLEQYF
DNA: TGTGCCAGCAGCCGGACTAGCGGGGTTCTCGAGCAGTACTTC
D: TRBD2
V: TRBV6-6
J: TRBJ2-7
size: -

CDR3: CASSDPQGPEQYF
DNA: TGTGCCAGCAGTGACCCCCAGGGCCCCGAGCAGTACTTC
D: -
V: TRBV6-1
J: TRBJ2-7
size: -

CDR3: CASSLYEGQGNTEAFF
DNA: TGTGCCAGCAGTTTATATGAGGGACAGGGGAACACTGAAGCTTTCTTT
D: TRBD1
V: TRBV27
J: TRBJ1-1
size: once

CDR3: CATLAGDHGYTF
DNA: TGTGCCACCCTCGCAGGGGACCATGGCTACACCTTC
D: -
V: TRBV6-6
J: TRBJ1-2
size: -

CDR3: CASSYAGGLTDTQYF
DNA: TGTGCCAGCAGTTACGCGGGAGGATTGACAGATACGCAGTATTTT
D: TRBD2
V: TRBV6-5
J: TRBJ2-3
size: -

CDR3: CASSYSIRNGYTF
DNA: TGTGCCAGCAGTTACTCGATCAGGAATGGCTACACCTTC
D: -
V: TRBV6-5
J: TRBJ1-2
size: once

CDR3: CASSSAGTDTQYF
DNA: TGTGCCAGCAGTTCAGCGGGGACAGATACGCAGTATTTT
D: TRBD2
V: TRBV6-5
J: TRBJ2-3
size: -

CDR3: CASSLERLASEQYF
DNA: TGTGCCAGCAGTTTAGAAAGACTAGCCTCCGAGCAGTACTTC
D: TRBD2
V: TRBV27
J: TRBJ2-7
size: few

CDR3: CASSAGTSGGRSEQFF
DNA: TGTGCCAGTAGTGCCGGGACTAGCGGGGGGCGCAGTGAGCAGTTCTTC
D: TRBD2
V: TRBV19
J: TRBJ2-1
size: -

CDR3: CASSFRLADTDTQYF
DNA: TGTGCCAGCAGCTTTAGACTAGCGGACACAGATACGCAGTATTTT
D: TRBD2
V: TRBV5-6
J: TRBJ2-3
size: -

CDR3: CASSPKGQGEKQYF
DNA: TGTGCCAGCTCACCAAAGGGACAGGGGGAGAAGCAGTACTTC
D: TRBD1
V: TRBV18
J: TRBJ2-7
size: -

CDR3: CASSTHQGPSYEQYF
DNA: TGTGCCAGCAGCACCCACCAGGGGCCCTCCTACGAGCAGTACTTC
D: -
V: TRBV7-8
J: TRBJ2-7
size: few

CDR3: CASTDDNYNEQFF
DNA: TGTGCCAGTACCGATGACAATTACAATGAGCAGTTCTTC
D: -
V: TRBV19
J: TRBJ2-1
size: -

CDR3: CASSQEASGRGSYNEQFF
DNA: TGCGCCAGCAGCCAAGAAGCTAGCGGGAGGGGTTCCTACAATGAGCAGTTCTTC
D: TRBD2
V: TRBV4-3
J: TRBJ2-1
size: -

CDR3: CASSYELVQFF
DNA: TGTGCCAGCAGTTACGAGCTAGTTCAGTTCTTC
D: -
V: TRBV6-5
J: TRBJ2-1
size: -

CDR3: CASSRNPREGYTF
DNA: TGTGCCAGCTCACGTAACCCCAGGGAAGGCTACACCTTC
D: -
V: TRBV18
J: TRBJ1-2
size: -

CDR3: CASRPRGQGWGLFYGYTF
DNA: TGTGCCAGCAGACCTAGGGGGCAGGGATGGGGTCTGTTCTATGGCTACACCTTC
D: -
V: TRBV21-1
J: TRBJ1-2
size: -

CDR3: CASSEYRTSGSRDEQFF
DNA: TGCGCCAGCAGTGAGTACCGGACTAGCGGGAGTAGAGATGAGCAGTTCTTC
D: TRBD2
V: TRBV10-2
J: TRBJ2-1
size: -

CDR3: CASSFAAPGTGESPLHF
DNA: TGTGCCAGCAGCTTCGCGGCTCCGGGGACAGGGGAATCACCCCTCCACTTT
D: TRBD1
V: TRBV5-4
J: TRBJ1-6
size: once

CDR3: CATPRRLLRDNEQFF
DNA: TGTGCCACCCCTAGAAGGCTTCTGAGGGACAATGAGCAGTTCTTC
D: -
V: TRBV6-4
J: TRBJ2-1
size: -

CDR3: CASRRGNEQFF
DNA: TGTGCCAGTCGGCGGGGGAATGAGCAGTTCTTC
D: TRBD2
V: TRBV19
J: TRBJ2-1
size: -

CDR3: CASSLDLAGTDTQYF
DNA: TGTGCCAGCAGCTTAGATTTAGCGGGCACAGATACGCAGTATTTT
D: -
V: TRBV7-2
J: TRBJ2-3
size: -

CDR3: CASRRVGYEQYF
DNA: TGTGCCAGCCGCAGGGTTGGGTACGAGCAGTACTTC
D: -
V: TRBV7-2
J: TRBJ2-7
size: -

CDR3: CASSLAGNQPQHF
DNA: TGTGCCAGCAGCTTGGCCGGCAATCAGCCCCAGCATTTT
D: -
V: TRBV5-4
J: TRBJ1-5
size: -

CDR3: CASSGQSSYTF
DNA: TGTGCCAGCAGTGGGCAGTCAAGCTACACCTTC
D: -
V: TRBV6-1
J: TRBJ1-2
size: -

CDR3: CASNFGTGGSTNYGYTF
DNA: TGTGCCAGCAACTTTGGAACAGGGGGATCTACTAACTATGGCTACACCTTC
D: TRBD1
V: TRBV5-6
J: TRBJ1-2
size: -

CDR3: CASSPLGGQGAFF
DNA: TGTGCCAGTAGTCCCCTCGGGGGGCAGGGAGCTTTCTTT
D: -
V: TRBV19
J: TRBJ1-1
size: -

CDR3: CASSLEGQGQTQYF
DNA: TGTGCCAGCAGCTTGGAAGGACAGGGACAGACCCAGTACTTC
D: TRBD1
V: TRBV5-4
J: TRBJ2-5
size: -

CDR3: CASSRGGWDGYTF
DNA: TGTGCCAGCAGTAGAGGGGGATGGGATGGCTACACCTTC
D: -
V: TRBV6-1
J: TRBJ1-2
size: -

CDR3: CASSRDRVITEAFF
DNA: TGTGCCAGCAGCCGGGACAGGGTAATCACTGAAGCTTTCTTT
D: TRBD1
V: TRBV2
J: TRBJ1-1
size: -

CDR3: CASSPPGRLAGGGTQYF
DNA: TGTGCCAGTAGTCCACCCGGACGACTAGCGGGAGGGGGTACGCAGTATTTT
D: TRBD2
V: TRBV19
J: TRBJ2-3
size: -

CDR3: CASSEATVTQYF
DNA: TGCGCCAGCAGTGAGGCTACAGTGACCCAGTACTTC
D: -
V: TRBV10-2
J: TRBJ2-5
size: few

CDR3: CASSSRNIQYF
DNA: TGTGCCAGCAGTTCCAGGAACATTCAGTACTTC
D: -
V: TRBV28
J: TRBJ2-4
size: -

CDR3: CASRQDYYNEQFF
DNA: TGTGCCAGCAGACAGGACTACTACAATGAGCAGTTCTTC
D: -
V: TRBV6-6
J: TRBJ2-1
size: few

CDR3: CASSYYPGIDGYTF
DNA: TGTGCCAGCAGTTACTATCCAGGGATAGATGGCTACACCTTC
D: -
V: TRBV6-6
J: TRBJ1-2
size: -

CDR3: CAWSNSGGGTDTQYF
DNA: TGTGCCTGGTCCAACTCCGGGGGGGGCACAGATACGCAGTATTTT
D: TRBD2
V: TRBV30
J: TRBJ2-3
size: -

CDR3: CAGSGGQGAYEQYF
DNA: TGTGCCGGCAGTGGGGGACAGGGGGCCTACGAGCAGTACTTC
D: TRBD1
V: TRBV6-6
J: TRBJ2-7
size: -

CDR3: CASSYSAGMNQPQHF
DNA: TGTGCCAGCAGTTACTCGGCAGGGATGAATCAGCCCCAGCATTTT
D: -
V: TRBV6-5
J: TRBJ1-5
size: -

CDR3: CASSGQGAGSSTDTQYF
DNA: TGTGCCAGTAGTGGCCAGGGGGCAGGGTCGAGCACAGATACGCAGTATTTT
D: TRBD1
V: TRBV19
J: TRBJ2-3
size: -